This T cell receptor (beta chain) was sequenced during a study of control samples from healthy donors and cancer patients. V lost 4 bases, J lost 2 bases, and 9 bases lay in between. CDR1 is MNHEY, CDR2 SVGAGI, per germline. The CDR3 length is 14 residues. Data came from immunoSEQ multiplex PCR; TCRdb stores just in-frame clones and leaves some out. Counted here are 90,000 to 130,000 clones, approximately 82% occurring once; the ten biggest clones make up about 7%. The clonotype originates from a man younger than 30 in good health. Sequenced: blood. The chain uses TRBV6-5 and TRBJ1-3; D gene uncertain. DNA of the CDR3: TGTGCCAGCAGTTTGGTGTCCACTGGAAACACCATATATTTT. It encodes CASSLVSTGNTIYF.